This T cell receptor (beta chain) was recorded in a study of blood T cell repertoires in COVID-19. In the study overall: Samples representing acute and convalescent COVID-19 were sourced from the United States, Italy and Spain.

This clone has a single count. Mismatch with germline at one junction end may stem from a read error. The CDR3 contains 14 residues. The germline CDR1 and CDR2 sequences are LNHDA and SQIVND (reference sequence). Recruitment covered 20 to 25 US areas and drew participants whose ages spanned about 18 to 90 years. Symptom resolution, clearance, or two negative PCRs marked donors in Cohort 3 as recovered. Clones were read by immunoSEQ multiplex PCR, and TCRdb kept only the in-frame ones, dropping some. Of about 190,000 clones listed, about 81% are singletons. V usage is TRBV19 and J usage is TRBJ1-1, with 8 bases lining up with TRBD1. The clonotype comes from a woman aged 30 to 39 who had recovered from COVID-19. The sequencing input was PBMCs or T cells enriched from blood (not recorded which). The CDR3 is CAISRAGQDTEAFF. For the CDR3, the DNA is TGTGCCATTTCACGCGCGGGACAGGACACCGAAGCTTTCTTT.